This T cell receptor (delta chain) was found in a study of delta chains in infants with herpesvirus infections (dated 2023 in TCRdb). For context, the study as a whole: The study prospectively followed a Ugandan infant birth cohort from birth to characterize gammadelta T cell responses to primary cytomegalovirus (CMV) infection. Previously published Belgian fetal and cord blood gammadelta TCR data were added only for comparison and were not generated in this cohort. The study looked for a public fetal Vdelta1/Vgamma8 gammadelta TCR clonotype in infants infected with CMV after birth. Blood samples from the infants were grouped into approximate ages of 1.5, 4, 8 and 12 months. gammadelta TCRs were sequenced from PBMC of about 20 CMV-infected infants (one congenitally infected) and roughly 8 CMV-uninfected infants with enough sample available. Here is what the overall study found, with its caveats: In CMV-uninfected infants, the public clonotype might still be present but below the detection limit. Detection of the public clonotype was limited to the first time point after infection, and the public clonotype was not found in uninfected infants or in infants infected after 120 days. A small sample size and the lack of race- or environment-matched controls were noted by the authors, because CMV is acquired by nearly all Ugandans before adulthood. The frequency of the public clonotype among Vdelta1 cells appeared to be inversely correlated with age at infection and fell quickly, apparently not lasting beyond around two months. The public Vdelta1 clonotype appeared in 4 of 18 CMV-infected infants: three infected postnatally before 120 days of age, plus the congenitally infected infant.

In Kampala, Uganda, pregnant women receiving prenatal care were recruited and their infants were enrolled, and documentation of maternal HIV status was required. Weekly visits were made to families, and infant clinical information, oral swabs and peripheral blood were collected beginning at 6 weeks of age and every 4 months thereafter. After blood was collected in heparin tubes, PBMC were isolated using Ficoll-Paque density gradient centrifugation and then cryopreserved. In the germline V gene, CDR1 corresponds to TSWWSYY and CDR2 to QGS. The CDR3 goes from the cysteine to the phenylalanine over 19 residues. Only the CDR3 DNA is retained, 57 bases long and in frame from the first base. V is pruned by 2 bases and J by 2 bases, leaving 17 bases of the junction without a gene match. The library was produced with RT-PCR. To generate TCR cDNA, PBMC RNA underwent reverse transcription with SuperScript II using gamma-chain- and delta-chain-specific primers. cDNA was purified with AMPure XP beads, amplified, and indexed with Illumina adapters using the Nextera XT Index Kit. Sequencing of the gammadelta TCR libraries was done on an Illumina MiSeq using a V2 300-cycle kit. The paper's data handling went like this. Using MiXCR v2.1.12, CDR3 sequences were assembled, and reads were mapped onto D, J and V genes obtained from GenBank. VDJtools v1.2.1 was used to carry out repertoire analyses of the CDR3 clonotypes. TCRdb processed the public reads again with the CATT caller, after which rows with matching DNA were combined. It is TCRdb's table, rather than the study itself, that gives the V and J calls and clone size. This sample holds some 1,400 delta-chain clones; under 25% were observed only once. The top ten clones comprise about 21% of the sample.

Points on this clone: No antigen is known for it. There are no base qualities to consult, and no much larger clone falls within one base.

Sequenced here: peripheral blood, sampled at time point 2 of longitudinal follow-up. The TCR originated in a human donor who was a Ugandan infant, either HIV-exposed or HIV-unexposed (not recorded which). The chain joins TRDV1 to TRDJ1; 7 central nucleotides agree with TRDD3. The nucleotide sequence reads TGTGCTCTTGGGGAAAGAGGGGGTCTTTACTGGGGAATTACCGATAAACTCATCTTT. It translates as CALGERGGLYWGITDKLIF.